This is a list of T cell receptor beta chains from one sample in a study of cytomegalovirus exposure and HLA in healthy donors. TCRdb's table, derived via immunoSEQ multiplex PCR, lists solely in-frame clones and lacks some. The sample shows 55,000 to 70,000 clones, approximately 80% of them seen only once. Sequences were obtained from PBMCs. The receptors were gathered from a man aged 18 to 29 in good health and CMV-seropositive. CDR3s include the opening cysteine and the closing phenylalanine or tryptophan. A D gene is named only where the DNA matches it firmly. Not all rows give a size; the values are once, few, many and, for expanded clones, a class.

>TRBV10-3|-|-|TRBJ2-6
CAIRNSGANVLTF
TGTGCCATACGGAACTCTGGGGCCAACGTCCTGACCTTC
>TRBV15|-|TRBD1|TRBJ1-1
CATSRELGTGYFRLNTEAFF
TGTGCCACCAGCAGGGAATTAGGGACAGGGTACTTTAGGCTTAACACTGAAGCTTTCTTT
>TRBV10-1|-|TRBD1|TRBJ2-6
CASSGGTGTGANVLTF
TGCGCCAGCAGTGGCGGGACAGGGACCGGGGCCAACGTCCTGACTTTC
>TRBV19|-|-|TRBJ2-1
CASSRGGNEQFF
TGTGCCAGTAGTCGCGGCGGCAATGAGCAGTTCTTC
>TRBV11-2|-|TRBD2|TRBJ2-7
CASSYGGAPGNEQYF
TGTGCCAGCAGCTACGGGGGGGCGCCGGGAAACGAGCAGTACTTC
>TRBV4-1|-|TRBD1|TRBJ1-5
CASSQGTGGSHQPQHF
TGCGCCAGCAGCCAAGGAACAGGGGGATCACATCAGCCCCAGCATTTT
>TRBV19|-|-|TRBJ1-5
CASTRGPGQPQHF
TGTGCCAGTACCCGGGGTCCGGGTCAGCCCCAGCATTTT
>TRBV6-4|-|TRBD2|TRBJ2-3
CAIDLIAGGPTDTQYF
TGTGCCATCGATTTAATAGCGGGAGGGCCCACAGATACGCAGTATTTT
>TRBV19|-|-|TRBJ1-1
CASSIPYTEAFF
TGTGCCAGTAGTATCCCCTACACTGAAGCTTTCTTT
>TRBV6-5|-|TRBD1|TRBJ1-1
CASTIGGQGAKEAFF
TGTGCCAGCACCATAGGGGGACAGGGGGCGAAGGAAGCTTTCTTT
>TRBV15|once|-|TRBJ1-2
CATSGEDGRGGYTF
TGTGCCACCAGCGGGGAGGACGGACGAGGTGGCTACACCTTC
>TRBV10-2|-|-|TRBJ1-2
CASSESQGFNYGYTF
TGCGCCAGCAGTGAGTCGCAGGGCTTTAACTATGGCTACACCTTC
>TRBV28|few|-|TRBJ2-5
CASSLMEETQYF
TGTGCCAGCAGTTTAATGGAGGAGACCCAGTACTTC
>TRBV6-5|-|-|TRBJ2-5
CASRLTDRYQETQYF
TGTGCCAGCCGATTGACAGATCGGTACCAAGAGACCCAGTACTTC
>TRBV10-3|-|-|TRBJ1-3
CAISESTGESGNTIYF
TGTGCCATCAGTGAGTCGACCGGGGAATCCGGAAACACCATATATTTT
>TRBV19|-|TRBD1|TRBJ1-5
CASSTGEANQPQHF
TGTGCCAGCTCGACAGGGGAGGCCAATCAGCCCCAGCATTTT
>TRBV11-3|-|-|TRBJ2-3
CASSPTGATDTQYF
TGTGCCAGCAGTCCGACAGGAGCCACAGATACGCAGTATTTT
>TRBV6-1|-|-|TRBJ2-3
CASRVGGADTDTQYF
TGTGCCAGCAGGGTTGGGGGGGCTGACACAGATACGCAGTATTTT
>TRBV6-1|-|-|TRBJ2-7
CASSEVGGQYF
TGTGCCAGCAGTGAAGTGGGAGGGCAGTACTTC
>TRBV2|-|-|TRBJ1-6
CASSVRGDDSPLHF
TGTGCCAGCAGTGTCAGGGGCGATGATTCACCCCTCCACTTT
>TRBV21-1|-|-|TRBJ2-5
CASSAQGGETQYF
TGTGCCAGCAGCGCACAGGGCGGCGAGACCCAGTACTTC
>TRBV13|-|TRBD1|TRBJ1-2
CASRGGDRGPYGYTF
TGTGCCAGCAGGGGTGGAGACAGGGGGCCATATGGCTACACCTTC
>TRBV30|-|-|TRBJ1-1
CAWSTGPPGEAFF
TGTGCCTGGAGTACAGGACCACCCGGTGAAGCTTTCTTT
>TRBV11-2|-|-|TRBJ1-2
CASSLGDYGYTF
TGTGCCAGCAGCTTAGGAGACTATGGCTACACCTTC
>TRBV4-1|once|-|TRBJ1-3
CASSQEADTGNTIYF
TGCGCCAGCAGCCAAGAGGCGGACACTGGAAACACCATATATTTT
>TRBV6-5|-|-|TRBJ1-1
CASNRVMNTEAFF
TGTGCCAGCAACAGGGTTATGAACACTGAAGCTTTCTTT
>TRBV6-5|-|-|TRBJ2-5
CASSWGGGAQETQYF
TGTGCCAGCAGTTGGGGAGGGGGGGCCCAAGAGACCCAGTACTTC
>TRBV9|-|TRBD1|TRBJ1-2
CASSVQGVGDYGYTF
TGTGCCAGCAGCGTTCAGGGGGTAGGTGACTATGGCTACACCTTC